The 6 T cell receptor beta chains presented below share a single source sample, sequenced in a study of beta chain features in type 1 diabetes. What was sequenced were expressed TCRB transcripts, since all of the isolated RNA had been reverse transcribed. Measured with immunoSEQ multiplex PCR; TCRdb has only the in-frame clones, and not every one. The table includes 390,000 or so clones, roughly 14% detected once. Sequences were obtained from naive CD4+ T cells from blood. The receptors originated from a man aged 25 to 40 in good health.

With respect to this clone: Other DNA sequences in this sample translate to the same CDR3. This sequence joins TRBV30 and TRBJ1-2; no reliable D call. The V end lost 0 bases, the J end lost 4 bases, and 12 bases lay between the germline ends. Germline V CDR1 and CDR2: GTSNPN, SVGIG (reference sequence). This CDR3 is 14 amino acids long. The CDR3 region has the DNA TGTGCCTGGAGTGTTTCCAGGACCTTCTATGGCTACACCTTC. Amino acid sequence: CAWSVSRTFYGYTF. The full variable domain, completed using reference TRBV30 and TRBJ1-2, is SQTIHQWPATLVQPVGSPLSLECTVEGTSNPNLYWYRQAAGRGLQLLFYSVGIGQISSEVPQNLSASRPQDRQFILSSKKLLLSDSGFYLCAWSVSRTFYGYTFGSGTRLTVV.

The sample holds a few counts of this clone. This chain connects TRBV7-2 to TRBJ2-1; 9 bases align to TRBD2. CDR1 and CDR2 from the germline V gene are SGHTA and FQGNSA. The length of the CDR3 is 16 residues. With 5 bases clipped from V and 4 bases from J, the junction kept 9 bases outside the gene matches. The chain's CDR3 is CASSISTSGLYNEQFF. CDR3 coding DNA: TGTGCCAGCAGCATATCGACTAGCGGATTATACAATGAGCAGTTCTTC.

The chain employs TRBV7-9 and TRBJ2-3, with a possible D match to TRBD2 (5 bases). The V gene's germline CDR1 is SEHNR and CDR2 FQNEAQ (reference sequence). The V gene lost 5 bases and the J gene lost 10 bases, with 13 bases spanning the gap. CDR3 length equals 12 residues. CDR3 DNA: TGTGCCAGCAGCCAGACCGCCGGGGCGCAGTATTTT. Residues: CASSQTAGAQYF.

This clone has more than one count but fewer than ten. The chain carries TRBV5-4 and TRBJ2-1; 7 nucleotides align to TRBD1. The CDR3 is 15 residues long. Germline V gene sequence: CDR1 SGHNT, CDR2 YYREEE (reference sequence). The J segment lost 7 bases and the V segment lost 7 bases, leaving 14 bases of the junction unmatched. The CDR3 here is CASLSSGTVINEQFF. The CDR3 DNA reads as TGTGCCAGCCTTTCCTCGGGGACAGTGATAAATGAGCAGTTCTTC. Full variable domain (outside the CDR3, taken from reference TRBV5-4 and TRBJ2-1): ETGVTQSPTHLIKTRGQQVTLRCSSQSGHNTVSWYQQALGQGPQFIFQYYREEENGRGNFPPRFSGLQFPNYSSELNVNALELDDSALYLCASLSSGTVINEQFFGPGTRLTVL.

The chain recombines TRBV19 with TRBJ2-5; D is uncertain. Between the trimmed V and J ends, which lost 9 bases and 3 bases, there was a span of 20 bases. The length of the CDR3 is 15 residues. Germline CDR1 LNHDA, CDR2 SQIVND (reference sequence). The CDR3: CASLSRVSSKETQYF. As DNA, the CDR3 is TGTGCCAGCCTCTCCCGGGTGTCATCGAAAGAGACCCAGTACTTC.

The gene calls are TRBV2 and TRBJ2-3; 9 nucleotides agree with TRBD2. The CDR3 totals 13 residues. The ends lost 10 bases at V and 4 bases at J; junction bases unmatched: 6. The germline V gene has CDR1 SNHLY and CDR2 FYNNEI. The CDR3 nucleotides are TGTGCCATCCCGGGACTAGCACCAGATACGCAGTATTTT. Translation gives CAIPGLAPDTQYF.